This record looks at one TCR beta chain sequence and its context. Antigen unknown. This record belongs to a study of cytomegalovirus exposure and HLA in healthy donors. General observations from the study: Presence/absence analysis assumed near-uniform sequencing depth across donors. In an earlier analysis, in some 600 donors, most V segments appeared productive either ~90% or ~30% of the time. The analysis excluded some indistinguishable V segments, including TRBV6-2 and TRBV6-3.

The PCR ran on 60 Vbeta and 13 Jbeta primers. The protocol was immunoSEQ multiplex PCR, while the TCRdb copy is restricted to in-frame clones and leaves out a portion. The table records about 25,000 clones, 70% of them present only once. The CDR3 runs 14 residues. Germline-derived CDR1 and CDR2 are MNHEY and SVGAGI. The V gene end was trimmed by 5 bases and the J gene end by 4 bases; junction bases not matched to a gene: 4. The origin of this receptor is a woman aged 50 to 65 in good health and CMV-seronegative. The sample comprised PBMCs. The chain is built from TRBV6-5 and TRBJ1-4, with 7 bases that match TRBD1. In DNA, the CDR3 is TGTGCCAGCAGTATTCAGGGGGGTAATGAAAAACTGTTTTTT. Its translation: CASSIQGGNEKLFF.